This T cell receptor beta chain was documented in a study of blood T cell repertoires in COVID-19. This study enrolled people aged about 18 to 90 from about two dozen US geographic areas. Cohort 3 donors were reported recovered after two negative PCRs, clearance, or symptom resolution. V was shortened by 3 bases and J by 5 bases, with 13 bases between the two germline ends. Per germline, CDR1 LNHNV and CDR2 YYDKDF (reference sequence). The CDR3 totals 15 residues. Using immunoSEQ multiplex PCR, the repertoire was profiled, and TCRdb retains in-frame clones only, with some absent. The sample carries 150,000 to 200,000 clones, roughly four fifths recorded once.

V gene TRBV15 combines with J gene TRBJ1-4, with a possible D match to TRBD1 (5 bases). The sequence came from a man aged 40-49 years who had recovered from COVID-19. Sequences were obtained from PBMCs or T cells enriched from blood (not recorded which). The CDR3 coding sequence is TGTGCCACCAGCAGTTCCCAGGGTGGCAATGAAAAACTGTTTTTT. Translating it yields CATSSSQGGNEKLFF. The full variable domain, completed using reference TRBV15 and TRBJ1-4, is DAMVIQNPRYQVTQFGKPVTLSCSQTLNHNVMYWYQQKSSQAPKLLFHYYDKDFNNEADTPDNFQSRRPNTSFCFLDIRSPGLGDTAMYLCATSSSQGGNEKLFFGSGTQLSVL.